These 14 T cell receptor beta chains came from one sample sequenced in a study of cytomegalovirus exposure and HLA in healthy donors. In the PCR, 60 Vbeta and 13 Jbeta primers were used. Here immunoSEQ multiplex PCR was the method, and the copy in TCRdb shows in-frame clones only, minus some. The sample contains some 110,000 clones, roughly 72% of which appear only once. Sequencing was done on a sample of PBMCs. The source of these receptors is a woman under 30 in good health and CMV-seropositive.

The chain carries TRBV5-1 and TRBJ2-1; 7 bases fit TRBD1. This CDR3 is 13 amino acids long. Germline V gene lookup returns CDR1 SGHRS and CDR2 YFSETQ. With V trimmed by 7 bases and J by 9 bases, 10 bases remained unmatched. CDR3 in amino acids: CASGRDSILEQFF. The CDR3 bases are TGCGCCAGCGGCCGGGACAGCATTCTTGAGCAGTTCTTC.

This clone has only a few counts. The chain has TRBV10-3 and TRBJ1-1; D possibly corresponds to TRBD1 (6 bases). The V gene lost 0 bases and the J gene lost 6 bases, with 14 bases spanning the gap. CDR1 is ENHRY, CDR2 SYGVKD, per germline. The CDR3 length is 15 residues. This CDR3 reads CAISESGAQRPEAFF. The CDR3 DNA follows: TGTGCCATCAGTGAGTCGGGGGCGCAGAGACCTGAAGCTTTCTTT.

The chain employs TRBV30 and TRBJ1-1; TRBD1 matches 7 bases. CDR1 is GTSNPN, CDR2 SVGIG, per germline (reference sequence). The CDR3 is 12 amino acids. V dropped 7 bases and J dropped 11; count of bases not matched to a gene: 13. The CDR3 is CASATGTVGAFF. CDR3 nucleotide sequence: TGTGCCTCCGCGACCGGGACAGTAGGCGCTTTCTTT.

The rearrangement uses TRBV7-6 and TRBJ2-1, with 7 bases identical to TRBD1. CDR1 and CDR2 (germline): SGHVS, FNYEAQ. This CDR3 has 16 residues. The ends lost 2 bases at V and 3 bases at J; junction bases unmatched: 7. The CDR3 protein is CASSLTGQPDYNEQFF. CDR3 DNA: TGTGCCAGCAGCTTAACGGGACAGCCGGACTACAATGAGCAGTTCTTC. Together with reference TRBV7-6 and TRBJ2-1, the CDR3 gives the full variable domain: GAGVSQSPRYKVTKRGQDVALRCDPISGHVSLYWYRQALGQGPEFLTYFNYEAQQDKSGLPNDRFSAERPEGSISTLTIQRTEQRDSAMYRCASSLTGQPDYNEQFFGPGTRLTVL.

The gene calls are TRBV30 and TRBJ1-5, with 7 bases identical to TRBD1. The CDR3 has 18 residues. V lost 0 bases to trimming and J lost 2 bases; unmatched junction nucleotides: 13. The germline V gene encodes CDR1 GTSNPN and CDR2 SVGIG (reference sequence). The CDR3 nucleotides read TGTGCCTGGAGTGTAGGCTTGACAGGGTCTGGGGGCAATCAGCCCCAGCATTTT. Translating gives CAWSVGLTGSGGNQPQHF.

The chain combines TRBV25-1 with TRBJ2-5; D possibly corresponds to TRBD2 (6 bases). The CDR3 is 14 residues long. Trimming cost V 4 bases and J 3 bases, with 12 bases left between them. Germline assignment: CDR1 MGHDK and CDR2 SYGVNS. The CDR3 region is CASSVTSKKETQYF. The CDR3 nucleotides read TGTGCCAGCAGTGTTACTAGCAAAAAAGAGACCCAGTACTTC.

This clone has just one count. V and J are TRBV28 and TRBJ1-3; tentatively, D is TRBD1 (6 bases). The CDR3 extends over 15 amino acids. Trimming stripped 4 bases from V and 7 bases from J, with 17 bases between. CDR1 and CDR2 from the germline V gene are MDHEN and SYDVKM. CDR3 sequence reads: CASSSNRDGGNTIYF. The CDR3 nucleotides read TGTGCCAGCAGTTCCAACAGGGACGGCGGGAACACCATATATTTT.

The chain recombines TRBV7-9 with TRBJ1-3, with TRBD1 matching 7 bases. The CDR3 length is 14 residues. Germline V gives CDR1 SEHNR, CDR2 FQNEAQ (reference sequence). The trim removed 2 bases at V and 3 bases at J, leaving 1 base unmatched. CDR3 nucleotides: TGTGCCAGCAGCTTATCAGGGGGTGGAAACACCATATATTTT. It is translated as CASSLSGGGNTIYF.

This clone was counted a single time. J is TRBJ1-1 and V is TRBV5-3, with D tentatively TRBD1 (6 bases). TRBV5-3 is labeled an ORF, and its function is uncertain. The V end lost 1 base, the J end lost 4 bases, and 8 bases lay between the germline ends. The length of the CDR3 is 13 residues. CDR3 in DNA: TGTGCCAGAAGCTTGAAGGGGGTCACTGAAGCTTTCTTT. This gives the protein CARSLKGVTEAFF.

This chain joins TRBV7-8 and TRBJ2-5, with 7 bases matching TRBD1. J lost 2 bases, V lost 5 bases, and 2 bases had no gene match. The germline CDR1 and CDR2 sequences are SGHVS and FQNEAQ. The CDR3 runs 13 residues. For the CDR3, the DNA is TGTGCCAGCAGCCAGACAGGGCAAGAGACCCAGTACTTC. It codes for CASSQTGQETQYF. Based on the CDR3 plus reference TRBV7-8 and TRBJ2-5, the full variable domain is GAGVSQSPRYKVAKRGQDVALRCDPISGHVSLFWYQQALGQGPEFLTYFQNEAQLDKSGLPSDRFFAERPEGSVSTLKIQRTQQEDSAVYLCASSQTGQETQYFGPGTRLLVL.

This clone was observed a few times. The gene calls are TRBV5-1 and TRBJ2-3, with 9 bases aligning to TRBD2. V gave up 4 bases and J gave up 7 bases; unmatched junction bases: 13. Germline CDR1 SGHRS, CDR2 YFSETQ. CDR3 length: 16 amino acids. DNA of the CDR3: TGCGCCAGCAGCCCTATCGCGGGAGGGCAGGGGAATACGCAGTATTTT. Its translation: CASSPIAGGQGNTQYF.

The chain is built from TRBV9 and TRBJ1-4; no clear D. Germline V lookup: CDR1 SGDLS, CDR2 YYNGEE. V shed 8 bases and J shed 5 bases, with 13 bases lying between them. This CDR3 is 13 amino acids long. The CDR3 nucleotides are TGTGCCAGTAGCTTGGGAGGGAATGAAAAACTGTTTTTT. It specifies CASSLGGNEKLFF.

Only a few counts were recorded for this clone. This chain connects TRBV2 to TRBJ2-7; 7 bases fit TRBD2. There are 13 residues in the CDR3. V shed 6 bases, J shed 2 bases, and the junction held 4 bases outside the gene matches. Germline assignment: CDR1 SNHLY and CDR2 FYNNEI. This CDR3 reads CASSPGLPYEQYF. In DNA form, the CDR3 reads TGTGCCAGCAGCCCGGGACTACCCTACGAGCAGTACTTC. The whole variable domain, remainder taken from reference TRBV2 and TRBJ2-7, is EPEVTQTPSHQVTQMGQEVILRCVPISNHLYFYWYRQILGQKVEFLVSFYNNEISEKSEIFDDQFSVERPDGSNFTLKIRSTKLEDSAMYFCASSPGLPYEQYFGPGTRLTVT.

This chain links TRBV4-1 with TRBJ1-2, with D maybe TRBD1 (5 bases). The length of the CDR3 is 15 residues. V was clipped by 4 bases and J by 1 base, with 13 bases between them. The V gene's germline CDR1 is MGHRA and CDR2 YSYEKL. CDR3 sequence: CASSPAGGDNYGYTF. The CDR3, as DNA: TGCGCCAGCAGCCCGGCGGGGGGGGATAACTATGGCTACACCTTC.